This T cell receptor (beta chain) was found in a study of cytomegalovirus exposure and HLA in healthy donors. PCR employed 60 Vbeta and 13 Jbeta primers. The repertoire was sequenced with immunoSEQ multiplex PCR; TCRdb's copy has only in-frame clones and lacks some. Of roughly 150,000 clones in the sample, more than 70% were seen once. The CDR3 consists of 13 residues. V lost 4 bases, J lost 4 bases, and 9 bases lay in between. Germline assignment: CDR1 SGDLS and CDR2 YYNGEE. The receptor comes from a man younger than 40 in good health and CMV-seronegative. Sequencing input: PBMCs. The chain recombines TRBV9 with TRBJ2-1; D perhaps matches TRBD2 (5 bases). The CDR3 DNA is TGTGCCAGCAGCCCGGGAACATACAATGAGCAGTTCTTC. This codes for CASSPGTYNEQFF.